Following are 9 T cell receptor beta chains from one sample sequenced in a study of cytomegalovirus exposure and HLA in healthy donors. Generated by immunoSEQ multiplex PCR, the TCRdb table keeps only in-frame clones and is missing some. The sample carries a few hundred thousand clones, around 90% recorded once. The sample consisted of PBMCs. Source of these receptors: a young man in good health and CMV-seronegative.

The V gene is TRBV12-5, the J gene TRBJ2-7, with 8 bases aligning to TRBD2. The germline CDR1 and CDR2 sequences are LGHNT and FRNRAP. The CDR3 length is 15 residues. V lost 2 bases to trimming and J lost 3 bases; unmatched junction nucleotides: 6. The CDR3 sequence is CASGLLTSEFYEQYF. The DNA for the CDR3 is TGTGCTAGTGGTTTGCTGACTAGCGAATTCTACGAGCAGTACTTC.

CDR3 protein: CASSLPGQNEQFF. The CDR3 nucleotides read TGTGCCAGCAGCTTGCCCGGACAGAATGAGCAGTTCTTC. The chain is built from TRBV7-9 and TRBJ2-1; D is perhaps TRBD1 (6 bases). Germline CDR1 SEHNR, CDR2 FQNEAQ (reference sequence). Trimming took 3 bases from V and 7 from J, leaving 10 bases between them. The CDR3 spans 13 residues.

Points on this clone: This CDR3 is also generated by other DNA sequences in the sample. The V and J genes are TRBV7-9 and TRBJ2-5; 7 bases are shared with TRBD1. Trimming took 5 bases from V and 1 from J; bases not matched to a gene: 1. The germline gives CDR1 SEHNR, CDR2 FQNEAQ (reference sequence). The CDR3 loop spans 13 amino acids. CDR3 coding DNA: TGTGCCAGCAGCCGGGACAGCCAAGAGACCCAGTACTTC. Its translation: CASSRDSQETQYF.

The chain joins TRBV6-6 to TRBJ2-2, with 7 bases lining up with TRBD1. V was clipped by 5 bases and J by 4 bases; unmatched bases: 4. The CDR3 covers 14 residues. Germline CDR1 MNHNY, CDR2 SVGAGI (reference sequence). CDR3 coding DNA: TGTGCCAGCAGTCCTGGACAGGCCACCGGGGAGCTGTTTTTT. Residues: CASSPGQATGELFF.

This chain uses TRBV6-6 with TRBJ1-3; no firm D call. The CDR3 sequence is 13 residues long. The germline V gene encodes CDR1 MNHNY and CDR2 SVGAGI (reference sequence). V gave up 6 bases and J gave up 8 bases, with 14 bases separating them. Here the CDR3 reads CASRLLASDTIYF. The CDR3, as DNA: TGTGCCAGCAGGCTTTTGGCGAGCGACACCATATATTTT.

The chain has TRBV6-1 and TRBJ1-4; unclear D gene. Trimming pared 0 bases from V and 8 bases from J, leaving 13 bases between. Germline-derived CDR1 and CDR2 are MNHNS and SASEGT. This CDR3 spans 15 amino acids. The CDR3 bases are TGTGCCAGCAGTGAAGCGGGAGGGTTGGTCGAAAAACTGTTTTTT. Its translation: CASSEAGGLVEKLFF.

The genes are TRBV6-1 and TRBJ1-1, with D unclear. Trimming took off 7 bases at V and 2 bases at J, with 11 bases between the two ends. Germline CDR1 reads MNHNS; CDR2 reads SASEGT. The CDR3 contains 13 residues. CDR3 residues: CASIFQLNTEAFF. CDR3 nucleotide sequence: TGTGCCAGCATATTCCAGTTAAACACTGAAGCTTTCTTT.

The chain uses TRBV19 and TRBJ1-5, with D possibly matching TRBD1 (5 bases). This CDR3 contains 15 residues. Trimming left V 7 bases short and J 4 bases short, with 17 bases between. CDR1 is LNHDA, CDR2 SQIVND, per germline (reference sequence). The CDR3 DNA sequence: TGTGCCAGTACCTTGCGTGGGGCTAGTAATCAGCCCCAGCATTTT. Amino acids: CASTLRGASNQPQHF.

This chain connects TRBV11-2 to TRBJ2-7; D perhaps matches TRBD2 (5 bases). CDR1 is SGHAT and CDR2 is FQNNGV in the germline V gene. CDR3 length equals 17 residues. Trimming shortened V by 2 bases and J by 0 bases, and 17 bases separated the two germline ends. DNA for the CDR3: TGTGCCAGCAGCTTACCCTCGGGGATCGGGTCCTCCTACGAGCAGTACTTC. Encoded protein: CASSLPSGIGSSYEQYF.